Below, 30 T cell receptor beta chains from the same sample are listed, as sequenced in a study of T cells in Graves' hyperthyroidism and ophthalmopathy (dated by TCRdb to the late 2010s). The library was made by multiplex PCR. Sequencing was performed on an Illumina HiSeq 2000. The TCR beta CDR3 regions were amplified from RNA transcripts. A first-round RT-PCR of the TCR CDR3 used the HTBI primer set with the Qiagen OneStep RT-PCR kit. TCRdb reran the public reads through fastp at Q25 and MiXCR, keeping productive beta chains. CDR3 protein duplicates are merged, each entry listing the most common genes and DNA. This sample lists 500,000 to 600,000 distinct CDR3 sequences; around 17% were detected once. The top ten constitute around 18% of the sample. The sequencing input was blood. The receptor source for this set is a young woman with Graves' hyperthyroidism.

This sequence joins TRBV5-1 and TRBJ1-2; the match to TRBD1 covers 7 bases. This CDR3 contains 13 residues. The V gene end was trimmed by 5 bases and the J gene end by 2 bases; junction bases not matched to a gene: 3. Germline CDR1 SGHRS, CDR2 YFSETQ. Written as DNA, the CDR3 is TGCGCCAGCAGTGGACAGGAGAACTATGGCTACACCTTC. Translated: CASSGQENYGYTF.

In this sample, this clonotype turned up many times. The rearrangement joins TRBV2 to TRBJ2-5; maybe TRBD2 (5 bases). V was clipped by 8 bases and J by 5 bases, with 21 bases between them. The germline V gene has CDR1 SNHLY and CDR2 FYNNEI. The CDR3 has 15 residues. The CDR3 here is CASGLTRFTSETQYF. The CDR3 coding sequence is TGTGCCAGCGGCCTAACTAGATTTACCTCCGAGACCCAGTACTTC. The full variable domain, its missing parts supplied by reference TRBV2 and TRBJ2-5, is EPEVTQTPSHQVTQMGQEVILRCVPISNHLYFYWYRQILGQKVEFLVSFYNNEISEKSEIFDDQFSVERPDGSNFTLKIRSTKLEDSAMYFCASGLTRFTSETQYFGPGTRLLVL.

This clonotype was detected only a few times. The chain uses TRBV19 and TRBJ1-5; tentatively, D is TRBD1 (6 bases). The CDR3 totals 14 residues. Between the trimmed V and J ends, which lost 7 bases and 3 bases, there was a span of 13 bases. Germline lookup yields CDR1 LNHDA and CDR2 SQIVND (reference sequence). This CDR3 is CASNQGTFNQPQHF. For the CDR3, the DNA is TGTGCCAGTAATCAAGGGACATTCAATCAGCCCCAGCATTTT. Full variable domain (rest looked up from reference TRBV19 and TRBJ1-5): DGGITQSPKYLFRKEGQNVTLSCEQNLNHDAMYWYRQDPGQGLRLIYYSQIVNDFQKGDIAEGYSVSREKKESFPLTVTSAQKNPTAFYLCASNQGTFNQPQHFGDGTRLSIL.

Remarks on this clonotype: Just one base apart from a much larger clone, this may be a read error. The chain has TRBV2 and TRBJ2-1, with a tentative D call TRBD1 (6 bases). Germline loops: CDR1 SNHLY, CDR2 FYNNEI. The CDR3 contains 15 residues. In DNA, the CDR3 is TGTGCCAGCAGTTATGACAGGAGCGGATACAATGAGCAGTCCTTC. Translating gives CASSYDRSGYNEQSF.

The CDR3 DNA sequence: TGTGCCAGCAGCTTTAGGACAGAGTACGAGCAGTACTTC. This gives the protein CASSFRTEYEQYF. The chain employs TRBV11-3 and TRBJ2-7, with D possibly being TRBD1 (6 bases). Trimming left V 3 bases short and J 4 bases short, with 10 bases between. The length of the CDR3 is 13 residues. Germline V CDR1 and CDR2: SGHNT, YENEEA.

This clonotype was observed a few times. V and J are TRBV3-1 and TRBJ2-3; TRBD2 matches at 10 bases. This CDR3 is built from 16 residues. Germline-derived CDR1 and CDR2 are LGHDT and YNNKEL (reference sequence). V shed 4 bases and J 1 base; nucleotides not matched to a gene: 5. The CDR3 here is CASSRLAGGGTDTQYF. The CDR3 coding sequence is TGTGCCAGCAGCCGGTTAGCGGGAGGAGGCACAGATACGCAGTATTTT.

The V gene is TRBV4-3, the J gene TRBJ1-2; D unclear. Trimming stripped 0 bases from V and 1 base from J, with 6 bases between. Germline V gene data show CDR1 as LGHNA and CDR2 as YSLEER. This CDR3 contains 14 residues. The CDR3, as DNA: TGCGCCAGCAGCCAAGACTTCAGTAACTATGGCTACACCTTC. This codes for CASSQDFSNYGYTF.

The CDR3 loop is CASSFWTGPTGELFF. The CDR3 DNA reads as TGTGCCAGCAGTTTTTGGACAGGGCCCACCGGGGAGCTGTTTTTT. This sequence joins TRBV12-3 or TRBV12-4 and TRBJ2-2; 8 bases map to TRBD1. CDR3 length: 15 amino acids. J was trimmed by 4 bases and V by 3 bases; bases with no gene match: 4.

This clonotype was observed at least ten times. The chain has TRBV2 and TRBJ2-1, with TRBD2 identical over 10 bases. The germline gives CDR1 SNHLY, CDR2 FYNNEI. The CDR3 length is 14 residues. With V trimmed by 3 bases and J by 9 bases, 5 bases remained unmatched. The CDR3 DNA is TGTGCCAGCAGTGAGCTAGCGGGAGATGGTGAGCAGTTCTTC. Translation: CASSELAGDGEQFF.

This clonotype came up many times. This chain joins TRBV9 and TRBJ2-1; D is perhaps TRBD1 or TRBD2 (5 bases each). CDR1 SGDLS and CDR2 YYNGEE come from the germline V gene. Trimming removed 4 bases from V and 8 bases from J, with 10 bases in between. The CDR3 has 12 residues. CDR3 residues: CASSTGAYEQFF. The CDR3 nucleotides read TGTGCCAGCAGCACCGGGGCCTATGAGCAGTTCTTC. The full variable domain, rest sourced from reference TRBV9 and TRBJ2-1, is DSGVTQTPKHLITATGQRVTLRCSPRSGDLSVYWYQQSLDQGLQFLIQYYNGEERAKGNILERFSAQQFPDLHSELNLSSLELGDSALYFCASSTGAYEQFFGPGTRLTVL.

The chain combines TRBV12-3 or TRBV12-4 with TRBJ1-4; possibly TRBD1 for D (5 bases). This CDR3 comprises 15 residues. Trimming took off 3 bases at V and 3 bases at J, with 11 bases between the two ends. CDR3 DNA: TGTGCCAGCAGTTTGGTCCGGGGGGCTAATGAAAAACTGTTTTTT. This codes for CASSLVRGANEKLFF.

This clonotype was recorded many times. The chain recombines TRBV13 with TRBJ1-5; D not resolved. Between the trimmed V and J ends, which lost 2 bases and 3 bases, there was a span of 5 bases. Germline V lookup: CDR1 PRHDT, CDR2 FYEKMQ (reference sequence). CDR3 size: 13 residues. The CDR3 coding sequence is TGTGCCAGCAGCTTATCCGCCAATCAGCCCCAGCATTTT. It translates to CASSLSANQPQHF.

This clonotype was seen ten or more times. The V call is TRBV20-1, the J call TRBJ2-7; TRBD1 agrees at 9 bases. Germline V lookup: CDR1 DFQATT, CDR2 SNEGSKA (reference sequence). V lost 1 base and J lost 6; bases outside the gene matches: 4. The CDR3 has 13 residues. The CDR3 nucleotides are TGCAGTGCTAGAGGACAGGGGGGCGGCGAGCAGTACTTC. Translated: CSARGQGGGEQYF.

In this sample, this clonotype turned up many times. The rearrangement joins TRBV7-9 to TRBJ2-3, with D possibly being TRBD1 (5 bases). The CDR3 runs 18 residues. V lost 5 bases, J lost 6 bases, and 27 bases lay in between. Germline-derived CDR1 and CDR2 are SEHNR and FQNEAQ (reference sequence). CDR3 amino acids: CASSLGVWRSLDLDTQYF. The CDR3 DNA is TGTGCCAGCAGCCTAGGGGTATGGCGGAGCCTGGACCTCGATACGCAGTATTTT.

The genes are TRBV10-3 and TRBJ1-1; D call uncertain. The length of the CDR3 is 15 residues. Trimming left V 10 bases short and J 4 bases short, with 22 bases between. Per germline, CDR1 ENHRY and CDR2 SYGVKD. The CDR3 region is CATLRRWGESTEAFF. In nucleotides, the CDR3 is TGTGCCACGCTTCGAAGGTGGGGTGAGAGCACTGAAGCTTTCTTT.

In its sample, this clonotype was seen many times. The chain combines TRBV28 with TRBJ1-2, with TRBD1 identical over 7 bases. The CDR3 sequence is 18 residues long. Germline lookup yields CDR1 MDHEN and CDR2 SYDVKM. V was clipped by 3 bases and J by 3 bases; unmatched bases: 16. The CDR3 sequence is CASSFGVAGDGQDYGYTF. The CDR3 coding sequence is TGTGCCAGCAGTTTTGGGGTGGCAGGGGACGGACAGGACTATGGCTACACCTTC.

DNA of the CDR3: TGTGCCATCAGTGAGTCGGTAGGGGTGAATGAAAAACTGTTTTTT. Translation: CAISESVGVNEKLFF. The chain links TRBV10-3 to TRBJ1-4, with a weak D call TRBD1 (5 bases). The CDR3 is 15 residues long. Germline V gene lookup returns CDR1 ENHRY and CDR2 SYGVKD. Trimming removed 0 bases from V and 5 bases from J, with 10 bases in between.

This clonotype has a count of ten or more. The chain uses TRBV29-1 and TRBJ2-7; D perhaps matches TRBD2 (7 bases). V was pared by 6 bases and J by 3 bases, with 36 bases between. Germline V gives CDR1 SQVTM, CDR2 ANQGSEA. CDR3 size: 20 residues. The CDR3 region has the DNA TGCAGCGTCTCTAGGGGGGGAGGGAGCGCGGTCCACCCCTACAGCTACGAGCAGTACTTC. Amino acids: CSVSRGGGSAVHPYSYEQYF.

This clonotype was seen only a few times. V gene TRBV20-1 combines with J gene TRBJ2-3; 9 nucleotides line up with TRBD2. J lost 5 bases, V lost 3 bases, and 9 bases had no gene match. CDR3 size: 15 residues. CDR1 is DFQATT and CDR2 is SNEGSKA in the germline V gene (reference sequence). The CDR3 reads CSASGAGGSGDTQYF. DNA of the CDR3: TGCAGTGCTAGTGGGGCGGGAGGGTCAGGAGATACGCAGTATTTT.

This clonotype appeared many times. The chain combines TRBV7-8 with TRBJ2-7, with no clear D. There are 17 residues in the CDR3. Germline V gives CDR1 SGHVS, CDR2 FQNEAQ. V was shortened by 1 base and J by 6 bases, with 22 bases between the two germline ends. The CDR3 spells CASSLGSLPLDPREQYF. CDR3 DNA sequence: TGTGCCAGCAGCTTAGGGTCTTTACCGCTAGACCCGCGCGAGCAGTACTTC.

The chain combines TRBV25-1 with TRBJ1-2, with D maybe TRBD1 (6 bases). The CDR3 runs to 15 residues. The germline gives CDR1 MGHDK, CDR2 SYGVNS. Trimming removed 1 base at V and 2 bases at J, with 11 bases between. The DNA for the CDR3 is TGTGCCAGCAGTGAATCGGGGGGCGCCAACTATGGCTACACCTTC. It yields the protein CASSESGGANYGYTF.

This clonotype turned up a few times. V is TRBV4-1 and J is TRBJ1-1; a possible D gene is TRBD1 (6 bases). CDR1 is MGHRA and CDR2 is YSYEKL in the germline V gene. V lost 5 bases to trimming and J lost 8 bases, with 30 bases between them. The CDR3 sequence is 18 residues long. CDR3 bases: TGCGCCAGCAGCACTGGCCCGTCCACAGGGAGGGGGTTAGTAGAAGCTTTCTTT. Translated: CASSTGPSTGRGLVEAFF.

This chain uses TRBV7-9 with TRBJ1-3, with TRBD1 as a possible D gene (6 bases). Germline V lookup: CDR1 SEHNR, CDR2 FQNEAQ (reference sequence). The V and J ends lost 5 bases and 0 bases respectively, with 29 bases between them. CDR3 length: 21 residues. CDR3 sequence (DNA): TGTGCCAGCAGCCCCTACCCAGGTGTTGACAGGCACCCCTCCTCTGGAAACACCATATATTTT. Translating it yields CASSPYPGVDRHPSSGNTIYF.

For this clonotype: A much larger clone lies a single base off, so this may be a read error. The CDR3 sequence is CASSSNSYGQYF. CDR3 nucleotide sequence: TGTGCCAGCAGTTCGAACTCCTACGGGCAGTACTTC. J is TRBJ2-7 and V is TRBV12-3 or TRBV12-4; D not resolved. The CDR3 is 12 residues long.

V gene TRBV4-1 combines with J gene TRBJ1-2; D is possibly TRBD1 (5 bases). V dropped 0 bases and J dropped 3 bases, with 14 bases sitting between them. Germline CDR1 reads MGHRA; CDR2 reads YSYEKL. This CDR3 comprises 16 residues. The CDR3 here is CASSQDGPGLDYGYTF. As DNA, the CDR3 is TGCGCCAGCAGCCAAGATGGGCCAGGGCTAGACTATGGCTACACCTTC.

This clonotype was recorded many times. This chain connects TRBV18 to TRBJ1-1; no definite D call. The germline V and J ends were trimmed by 0 bases and 0 bases, with 5 bases remaining between them. From germline, CDR1 is KGHSH and CDR2 LQKENI. The CDR3 extends over 14 amino acids. In nucleotides, the CDR3 is TGTGCCAGCTCACCACCTGGTCTGAACACTGAAGCTTTCTTT. The encoded protein is CASSPPGLNTEAFF. Complete variable domain (other parts from reference TRBV18 and TRBJ1-1): NAGVMQNPRHLVRRRGQEARLRCSPMKGHSHVYWYRQLPEEGLKFMVYLQKENIIDESGMPKERFSAEFPKEGPSILRIQQVVRGDSAAYFCASSPPGLNTEAFFGQGTRLTVV.

This clonotype was counted a few times. CDR3 residues: CASTSTGFTDTQYF. The CDR3 nucleotides are TGTGCCAGTACCTCGACAGGTTTCACAGATACGCAGTATTTT. The chain recombines TRBV19 with TRBJ2-3, with D possibly TRBD1 on 6 matching bases. The germline V and J ends were trimmed by 7 bases and 2 bases, with 13 bases remaining between them. This CDR3 contains 14 residues. Germline values: CDR1 LNHDA, CDR2 SQIVND (reference sequence).

The rearrangement links TRBV6-1 to TRBJ1-2; TRBD1 aligns across 8 bases. Germline trimming cut 2 bases from V and 3 bases from J; bases unmatched to any gene: 5. The CDR3 covers 15 residues. Germline CDR1 and CDR2: MNHNS and SASEGT. The CDR3 loop is CASSEWDRPHYGYTF. The CDR3 nucleotides read TGTGCCAGCAGTGAATGGGACAGGCCACACTATGGCTACACCTTC.

Note on this clonotype: Just one base apart from a much larger clone, this may be a read error. The J gene is TRBJ1-2, the V gene TRBV11-3; D is unresolved. Germline V gives CDR1 SGHNT, CDR2 YENEEA. There are 13 residues in the CDR3. For the CDR3, the DNA is TGTGCCACCACAGTAACTCATAACTATGGCTCCACCTTC. As protein: CATTVTHNYGSTF.

This clonotype was counted ten times or more. The V gene is TRBV7-8, the J gene TRBJ2-3, with a weak D call TRBD1 (5 bases). V was shortened by 1 base and J by 2 bases, with 10 bases between the two germline ends. The CDR3 loop spans 15 amino acids. In germline, CDR1 is SGHVS, CDR2 FQNEAQ. CDR3 protein: CASSLEGPNTDTQYF. DNA of the CDR3: TGTGCCAGCAGCTTAGAGGGGCCCAACACAGATACGCAGTATTTT. The complete variable domain, with remaining parts taken from reference TRBV7-8 and TRBJ2-3, reads GAGVSQSPRYKVAKRGQDVALRCDPISGHVSLFWYQQALGQGPEFLTYFQNEAQLDKSGLPSDRFFAERPEGSVSTLKIQRTQQEDSAVYLCASSLEGPNTDTQYFGPGTRLTVL.